The next 29 T cell receptor beta chains were all read from a single sample in a study of glioma-infiltrating T cells after dendritic cell vaccination. TCRdb's copy holds only in-frame clones and misses some; the assay was immunoSEQ multiplex PCR. The sample lists roughly 98,000 clones, over 75% occurring once. The sequenced sample was blood, obtained before dendritic cell vaccination. Receptor source: a human donor with glioblastoma.

The chain couples TRBV29-1 to TRBJ2-1; D is undetermined. CDR3 length: 14 amino acids. The germline gives CDR1 SQVTM, CDR2 ANQGSEA. The V end was cut by 6 bases, the J end by 2 bases, with 14 bases between. The CDR3 coding sequence is TGCAGCGTACTCTCGGCGGTAACCTACAATGAGCAGTTCTTC. Translating gives CSVLSAVTYNEQFF.

Written as DNA, the CDR3 is TGTGCCAGCAGTGAATTCGGGGGGACAGGCTCTTATGGCTACACCTTC. Encoded protein: CASSEFGGTGSYGYTF. This chain uses TRBV6-1 with TRBJ1-2; 8 bases are shared with TRBD1. Germline CDR1 and CDR2: MNHNS and SASEGT. The CDR3 spans 16 residues. The V and J ends lost 2 bases and 5 bases, in that order; junction bases with no gene match: 10.

In its sample, this clone was seen once. V is TRBV7-7 and J is TRBJ2-7, with D maybe TRBD1 (6 bases). V was clipped by 5 bases and J by 1 base, with 12 bases between them. The CDR3 sequence is 14 residues long. Germline V gene data show CDR1 as SSHAT and CDR2 as FNYEAQ (reference sequence). CDR3 in DNA: TGTGCCAGCAGCGCTCACAGGGAATCCTACGAGCAGTACTTC. This sequence encodes CASSAHRESYEQYF.

This clone is a singleton in its sample. The chain carries TRBV10-3 and TRBJ2-7; the match to TRBD1 covers 8 bases. CDR3 size: 14 residues. Germline CDR1 and CDR2: ENHRY and SYGVKD. The trim removed 4 bases at V and 3 bases at J, leaving 5 bases unmatched. The CDR3 coding sequence is TGTGCCATCAGTGGTGGACAGGGACTCTACGAGCAGTACTTC. It is translated as CAISGGQGLYEQYF.

The V and J genes are TRBV29-1 and TRBJ2-7; 10 bases match TRBD1. The CDR3 consists of 14 residues. Germline V gives CDR1 SQVTM, CDR2 ANQGSEA. J lost 5 bases, V lost 7 bases, and 11 bases had no gene match. CDR3 sequence: CSGDSGTGDHEQYF. The CDR3 DNA reads TGCAGCGGGGATTCCGGGACAGGGGACCACGAGCAGTACTTC.

This CDR3 reads CASSFKSGGNNYGYTF. CDR3 sequence (DNA): TGTGCCAGCAGTTTTAAGTCGGGGGGGAATAACTATGGCTACACCTTC. J is TRBJ1-2 and V is TRBV28, with TRBD1 as a possible D gene (5 bases). The germline V gene encodes CDR1 MDHEN and CDR2 SYDVKM. The CDR3 runs to 16 residues. V was trimmed by 3 bases and J by 1 base, leaving 15 bases between them.

This clone was detected once. V is TRBV19 and J is TRBJ2-2; 9 nucleotides line up with TRBD1. Germline V gives CDR1 LNHDA, CDR2 SQIVND (reference sequence). With 3 bases clipped from V and 7 bases from J, the junction kept 9 bases outside the gene matches. This CDR3 region has 16 residues. The CDR3 here is CASSMDRGKFGGELFF. As DNA, the CDR3 is TGTGCCAGTAGTATGGACAGGGGAAAATTTGGCGGGGAGCTGTTTTTT. Filled out from reference TRBV19 and TRBJ2-2, the complete variable domain reads DGGITQSPKYLFRKEGQNVTLSCEQNLNHDAMYWYRQDPGQGLRLIYYSQIVNDFQKGDIAEGYSVSREKKESFPLTVTSAQKNPTAFYLCASSMDRGKFGGELFFGEGSRLTVL.

The chain links TRBV11-3 to TRBJ1-2, with TRBD1 matching 12 bases. Trimming removed 3 bases from V and 6 bases from J; junction bases left unmatched: 8. The CDR3 has 16 amino acids. Germline-derived CDR1 and CDR2 are SGHNT and YENEEA. CDR3 nucleotide sequence: TGTGCCAGCAGCTTCTCCGGGACAGGGGGCGAGAATGGCTACACCTTC. As protein: CASSFSGTGGENGYTF. The full variable domain, rest sourced from reference TRBV11-3 and TRBJ1-2, is EAGVVQSPRYKIIEKKQPVAFWCNPISGHNTLYWYLQNLGQGPELLIRYENEEAVDDSQLPKDRFSAERLKGVDSTLKIQPAELGDSAVYLCASSFSGTGGENGYTFGSGTRLTVV.

The chain links TRBV5-6 to TRBJ2-4; 8 nucleotides line up with TRBD1. Trimming took 3 bases from V and 6 from J; bases not matched to a gene: 5. Germline CDR1 and CDR2: SGHDT and YYEEEE. The CDR3 length is 14 residues. CDR3 residues: CASSYDRGRNIQYF. CDR3 nucleotide sequence: TGTGCCAGCAGCTACGACAGGGGTAGAAACATTCAGTACTTC.

V is TRBV7-2 and J is TRBJ2-5; D might be TRBD1 (6 bases). The length of the CDR3 is 14 residues. The germline gives CDR1 SGHTA, CDR2 FQGNSA. Trimming pared 2 bases from V and 5 bases from J, leaving 12 bases between. The CDR3 nucleotides read TGTGCCAGCAGCTTAAGGGGGTTGAGGGAGACCCAGTACTTC. Encoded protein: CASSLRGLRETQYF.

The V gene is TRBV5-6, the J gene TRBJ2-1; possibly TRBD1 for D (6 bases). This CDR3 has 16 amino acids. V was clipped by 1 base and J by 0 bases, with 11 bases between them. Germline V gives CDR1 SGHDT, CDR2 YYEEEE. CDR3: CASSLNQGFSYNEQFF. The DNA for the CDR3 is TGTGCCAGCAGCTTGAATCAGGGGTTCTCCTACAATGAGCAGTTCTTC.

V and J are TRBV7-9 and TRBJ2-2; 10 bases are shared with TRBD2. Germline V lookup: CDR1 SEHNR, CDR2 FQNEAQ (reference sequence). V was clipped by 0 bases and J by 7 bases; unmatched bases: 5. CDR3 length equals 16 residues. This chain's CDR3 is CASSLALSGRLGELFF. CDR3 bases: TGTGCCAGCAGCTTAGCGCTTAGCGGGAGGCTCGGGGAGCTGTTTTTT.

This clone appeared a few times. This rearrangement joins TRBV11-1 to TRBJ2-1, with D tentatively TRBD1 (6 bases). CDR3 size: 15 residues. Germline V CDR1 and CDR2: SGHAT, FQDESV (reference sequence). The V gene lost 5 bases and the J gene lost 0 bases, with 11 bases spanning the gap. DNA for the CDR3: TGTGCCAGCAGCAGGACAGTGGGCTCCTACAATGAGCAGTTCTTC. Residues: CASSRTVGSYNEQFF.

The chain is built from TRBV7-2 and TRBJ2-4; 9 bases align to TRBD2. The J segment lost 8 bases and the V segment lost 3 bases, leaving 5 bases of the junction unmatched. The CDR3 loop spans 14 amino acids. CDR1 SGHTA and CDR2 FQGNSA come from the germline V gene. CDR3 bases: TGTGCCAGCAGCTTGGGCGGGGGGGGTTACATTCAGTACTTC. Translated, it gives CASSLGGGGYIQYF.

This clone has a count of ten or more. The chain recombines TRBV19 with TRBJ1-1; TRBD1 is a possible D gene (5 bases). From germline, CDR1 is LNHDA and CDR2 SQIVND (reference sequence). The CDR3 spans 12 residues. V was trimmed by 6 bases and J by 5 bases, leaving 10 bases between them. CDR3 nucleotides: TGTGCCAGTAGGGTGGAGGGGACTGAAGCTTTCTTT. This codes for CASRVEGTEAFF.

The rearrangement joins TRBV15 to TRBJ1-3; D is unclear. V was clipped by 6 bases and J by 0 bases, with 12 bases between them. CDR3 length: 15 residues. Germline values: CDR1 LNHNV, CDR2 YYDKDF (reference sequence). The CDR3, as DNA: TGTGCCACCAGTCCCCTTGGCACCTCTGGAAACACCATATATTTT. Translation: CATSPLGTSGNTIYF.

This clone was counted a single time. The rearrangement links TRBV5-1 to TRBJ1-1, with D possibly matching TRBD1 (5 bases). CDR1 SGHRS and CDR2 YFSETQ come from the germline V gene. V was trimmed by 0 bases and J by 2 bases, leaving 32 bases between them. This CDR3 is built from 22 residues. The CDR3 loop reads CASSLGRLVLQASSEINTEAFF. In nucleotides, the CDR3 is TGCGCCAGCAGCTTGGGTCGGTTGGTCCTACAGGCCTCATCTGAAATTAACACTGAAGCTTTCTTT.

V is TRBV6-5 and J is TRBJ2-7; D is perhaps TRBD2 (6 bases). The germline V gene encodes CDR1 MNHEY and CDR2 SVGAGI. The CDR3 is made up of 14 amino acids. Trimming took off 5 bases at V and 4 bases at J, with 15 bases between the two ends. In DNA, the CDR3 is TGTGCCAGCAGTAGCCGCCGGGAGCAGTACGAGCAGTACTTC. It yields the protein CASSSRREQYEQYF.

This sequence joins TRBV4-1 and TRBJ2-1; maybe TRBD1 (5 bases). Germline V lookup: CDR1 MGHRA, CDR2 YSYEKL. The V end was cut by 1 base, the J end by 3 bases, with 7 bases between. The CDR3 is 14 residues long. CDR3 sequence (DNA): TGCGCCAGCAGCCAAGCAGGGAACTACAATGAGCAGTTCTTC. It translates to CASSQAGNYNEQFF.

This chain links TRBV10-2 with TRBJ1-2; TRBD1 is a possible D gene (6 bases). The germline V gene encodes CDR1 WSHSY and CDR2 SAAADI. The CDR3 runs to 13 residues. V was trimmed by 2 bases and J by 8 bases, leaving 12 bases between them. The CDR3 DNA reads TGCGCCAGCAGTGAGGTGGGGGCGATAGGCTACACCTTC. Translated, it gives CASSEVGAIGYTF.

The V and J genes are TRBV27 and TRBJ1-1; 9 bases are shared with TRBD1. The CDR3 loop spans 15 amino acids. The germline gives CDR1 MNHEY, CDR2 SMNVEV (reference sequence). Trimming removed 6 bases from V and 6 bases from J; junction bases left unmatched: 11. DNA for the CDR3: TGTGCCAGCAGCAGGGACAGGGTAGGTGCCCCTGAAGCTTTCTTT. Translated, it gives CASSRDRVGAPEAFF.

This chain links TRBV5-4 with TRBJ1-2; D uncertain. V was pared by 1 base and J by 7 bases, with 17 bases between. The CDR3 runs 15 residues. The germline V gene encodes CDR1 SGHNT and CDR2 YYREEE (reference sequence). CDR3 in amino acids: CASSLWIPVGGGYTF. The CDR3 DNA reads TGTGCCAGCAGCTTGTGGATCCCTGTGGGAGGTGGCTACACCTTC.

V and J are TRBV30 and TRBJ2-3; 7 bases map to TRBD2. The CDR3 sequence is 15 residues long. Germline V CDR1 and CDR2: GTSNPN, SVGIG (reference sequence). After removal of 3 bases from V and 1 base from J, the junction contained 7 bases not matched to a gene. CDR3 nucleotides: TGTGCCTGGAGCATCGCGGGGGTCGGCACAGATACGCAGTATTTT. As protein: CAWSIAGVGTDTQYF.

V usage is TRBV4-3 and J usage is TRBJ2-3, with a tentative D call TRBD2 (6 bases). CDR3 length: 14 residues. V lost 3 bases, J lost 6 bases, and 13 bases lay in between. Germline CDR1 LGHNA, CDR2 YSLEER. The CDR3 is CASSQRYGGDTQYF. The CDR3 coding sequence is TGCGCCAGCAGCCAGAGGTACGGAGGGGATACGCAGTATTTT.

This chain uses TRBV5-1 with TRBJ2-2, with unresolved D. Germline values: CDR1 SGHRS, CDR2 YFSETQ. Between the trimmed V and J ends, which lost 1 base and 3 bases, there was a span of 13 bases. CDR3 size: 16 residues. CDR3 protein: CASSLRTSFDTGELFF. The CDR3 DNA reads TGCGCCAGCAGCTTGAGAACATCTTTTGACACCGGGGAGCTGTTTTTT.

The chain links TRBV7-2 to TRBJ1-2; D ambiguous. Trimming cost V 5 bases and J 4 bases, with 11 bases left between them. The CDR3 extends over 13 amino acids. Germline assignment: CDR1 SGHTA and CDR2 FQGNSA. Here the CDR3 DNA reads TGTGCCAGCAGCCCGGAATCTAGCTATGGCTACACCTTC. Translating gives CASSPESSYGYTF.

This chain uses TRBV6-5 with TRBJ2-1; 8 positions match TRBD2. Germline V gives CDR1 MNHEY, CDR2 SVGAGI. V shed 0 bases and J 7 bases; nucleotides not matched to a gene: 2. The CDR3 extends over 14 amino acids. This chain's CDR3 is CASSYSPSGNEQFF. Here the CDR3 DNA reads TGTGCCAGCAGTTACTCTCCTAGCGGGAATGAGCAGTTCTTC.

The chain links TRBV7-9 to TRBJ2-3; maybe TRBD2 (6 bases). Germline V gene lookup returns CDR1 SEHNR and CDR2 FQNEAQ (reference sequence). The V and J ends lost 6 bases and 10 bases respectively, with 17 bases between them. The CDR3 contains 13 residues. DNA of the CDR3: TGTGCCAGCAGGGGGGGACTTTTGGGAGCGCAGTATTTT. This sequence encodes CASRGGLLGAQYF.

The chain is built from TRBV19 and TRBJ2-5, with a possible D match to TRBD1 (6 bases). Trimming took 2 bases from V and 1 from J, leaving 14 bases between them. The CDR3 length is 16 residues. Looked up from germline, CDR1 is LNHDA and CDR2 is SQIVND (reference sequence). This CDR3 reads CASSISWDTLQETQYF. Written as DNA, the CDR3 is TGTGCCAGTAGTATATCCTGGGACACACTCCAAGAGACCCAGTACTTC. The entire variable domain, with the rest obtained from reference TRBV19 and TRBJ2-5, is as follows: DGGITQSPKYLFRKEGQNVTLSCEQNLNHDAMYWYRQDPGQGLRLIYYSQIVNDFQKGDIAEGYSVSREKKESFPLTVTSAQKNPTAFYLCASSISWDTLQETQYFGPGTRLLVL.